Below, 17 T cell receptor beta chains from the same sample are listed, as sequenced in a study of shared clonotypes between healthy human individuals. Using immunoSEQ multiplex PCR, the repertoire was profiled, and TCRdb retains in-frame clones only, with some absent. The data hold about 2 million clones, with about 95% observed a single time. CD45RO-negative cells were positively selected for CCR7, leaving out terminally differentiated effector memory CD45RA+ cells. Sample: naive CD8+ T cells sorted from blood. These receptors were collected from a young man in good health.

The gene calls are TRBV28 and TRBJ2-5, with 7 bases identical to TRBD2. The length of the CDR3 is 15 residues. Per the germline V gene, CDR1 is MDHEN and CDR2 is SYDVKM. Trimming took 3 bases from V and 2 from J; bases not matched to a gene: 6. The CDR3 DNA sequence: TGTGCCAGCAGTTTCTGGGAGGGAGAGCAAGAGACCCAGTACTTC. Its translation: CASSFWEGEQETQYF.

This rearrangement joins TRBV9 to TRBJ2-1; maybe TRBD2 (7 bases). The CDR3 length is 18 residues. Trimming pared 4 bases from V and 1 base from J, leaving 21 bases between. CDR1 is SGDLS and CDR2 is YYNGEE in the germline V gene. CDR3 protein: CASSHPKGEGRSYNEQFF. The CDR3 nucleotides are TGTGCCAGCAGCCATCCGAAGGGGGAGGGCCGTTCCTACAATGAGCAGTTCTTC.

The chain uses TRBV7-9 and TRBJ1-5; D is unresolved. In germline, CDR1 is SEHNR, CDR2 FQNEAQ (reference sequence). The CDR3 length is 12 residues. Trimming removed 5 bases from V and 3 bases from J, with 5 bases in between. The CDR3 DNA is TGTGCCAGCAGCGAGGCCAATCAGCCCCAGCATTTT. Translated: CASSEANQPQHF.

The genes are TRBV7-3 and TRBJ1-3, with 8 bases aligning to TRBD1. This CDR3 has 15 amino acids. CDR1 and CDR2 (germline): SGHTA, FQGTGA. Trimming cost V 3 bases and J 0 bases; bases outside gene matches: 1. The CDR3 sequence is CASSLGTGSGNTIYF. The DNA of the CDR3 is TGTGCCAGCAGCTTGGGGACAGGCTCTGGAAACACCATATATTTT.

The gene calls are TRBV7-3 and TRBJ1-2; maybe TRBD1 (6 bases). This CDR3 region has 17 residues. Germline values: CDR1 SGHTA, CDR2 FQGTGA. Trimming left V 2 bases short and J 3 bases short, with 19 bases between. The CDR3 DNA follows: TGTGCCAGCAGCTTATACCCGGGTGCGGCAGGGGACTATGGCTACACCTTC. It codes for CASSLYPGAAGDYGYTF.

The genes are TRBV9 and TRBJ1-1; 7 bases fit TRBD1. The CDR3 length is 15 residues. Germline trimming cut 0 bases from V and 5 bases from J; bases unmatched to any gene: 7. Germline-derived CDR1 and CDR2 are SGDLS and YYNGEE. The CDR3 is CASSVDERGRTEAFF. The CDR3 DNA sequence: TGTGCCAGCAGCGTAGATGAAAGGGGGCGGACTGAAGCTTTCTTT.

This chain links TRBV21-1 with TRBJ2-5; the table names TRBD1, a call not compared with the DNA. TRBV21-1 is reported as a pseudogene. This CDR3 spans 18 amino acids. CDR3 amino acids: CASSKRGQGGPRQETQYF. The CDR3 DNA is TGTGCCAGCAGCAAAAGGGGACAGGGAGGCCCCCGACAAGAGACCCAGTACTTC.

The V call is TRBV10-2, the J call TRBJ2-7; 13 bases fit TRBD2. There are 16 residues in the CDR3. Losses at the gene ends were 5 bases for V and 0 bases for J; bases not matched to a gene: 4. Germline V gene lookup returns CDR1 WSHSY and CDR2 SAAADI. The CDR3: CASSRLAGGISYEQYF. CDR3 nucleotide sequence: TGCGCCAGCAGTCGACTAGCGGGAGGCATCTCCTACGAGCAGTACTTC.

This clone was recorded only once. The J gene is TRBJ2-1, the V gene TRBV4-1, with TRBD2 matching over 9 bases. Germline V gene data show CDR1 as MGHRA and CDR2 as YSYEKL. The CDR3 totals 17 residues. J gave up 7 bases and V 0 bases, and 10 bases lay outside the gene matches. Here the CDR3 DNA reads TGCGCCAGCAGCCAAGATCGGGCGGGGGGGCCTTGGAATGAGCAGTTCTTC. It codes for CASSQDRAGGPWNEQFF.

The chain recombines TRBV18 with TRBJ2-2; possibly TRBD1 or TRBD2 for D (5 bases each). Germline CDR1 reads KGHSH; CDR2 reads LQKENI. The CDR3 covers 16 residues. Trimming removed 2 bases at V and 0 bases at J, with 10 bases between. The CDR3: CASSPVGVTNTGELFF. The CDR3 coding sequence is TGTGCCAGCTCACCAGTGGGGGTCACGAACACCGGGGAGCTGTTTTTT.

This chain links TRBV7-9 with TRBJ2-1; D is perhaps TRBD2 (6 bases). The V end was cut by 2 bases, the J end by 8 bases, with 13 bases between. This CDR3 is built from 14 residues. Germline V gives CDR1 SEHNR, CDR2 FQNEAQ (reference sequence). CDR3: CASSLPLGSDEQFF. The CDR3 DNA sequence: TGTGCCAGCAGCTTACCGCTCGGGAGCGATGAGCAGTTCTTC.

J is TRBJ2-3 and V is TRBV4-1, with 8 positions matching TRBD1. The CDR3 length is 15 residues. V trimming: 4 bases; J trimming: 5 bases; junction bases outside the gene matches: 8. Germline-derived CDR1 and CDR2 are MGHRA and YSYEKL. The chain's CDR3 is CASSLSRGLVDTQYF. CDR3 in DNA: TGCGCCAGCAGCCTCTCCAGGGGGCTGGTAGATACGCAGTATTTT.

The chain links TRBV5-1 to TRBJ1-1, with TRBD1 as a possible D gene (5 bases). From germline, CDR1 is SGHRS and CDR2 YFSETQ. Trimming took 1 base from V and 5 from J, leaving 9 bases between them. The CDR3 runs to 13 residues. Here the CDR3 reads CASSLSGATEAFF. The CDR3 DNA sequence: TGCGCCAGCAGCTTGAGTGGGGCGACTGAAGCTTTCTTT. The complete variable domain, with remaining parts taken from reference TRBV5-1 and TRBJ1-1, reads KAGVTQTPRYLIKTRGQQVTLSCSPISGHRSVSWYQQTPGQGLQFLFEYFSETQRNKGNFPGRFSGRQFSNSRSEMNVSTLELGDSALYLCASSLSGATEAFFGQGTRLTVV.

About this clone: The junction does not match germline at one end; this may be a read error. J is TRBJ2-7 and V is TRBV6-5; D may be TRBD2 (6 bases). CDR1 is MNHEY, CDR2 SVGAGI, per germline. This CDR3 has 13 amino acids. CDR3 residues: CASSYGAGTPLDF. The DNA for the CDR3 is TGTGCCAGCAGTTACGGGGCCGGGACTCCCCTAGACTTC.

The chain joins TRBV6-1 to TRBJ1-3; 7 bases are a match to TRBD1. V was clipped by 4 bases and J by 7 bases; unmatched bases: 13. The CDR3 is 16 residues long. CDR1 is MNHNS, CDR2 SASEGT, per germline. CDR3 DNA: TGTGCCAGCAGTGGGGACCTGGGACAGAGAATCAACACCATATATTTT. Translating gives CASSGDLGQRINTIYF.

This chain connects TRBV9 to TRBJ1-2, with TRBD1 matching over 10 bases. Losses at the gene ends were 4 bases for V and 3 bases for J; bases not matched to a gene: 6. The V gene's germline CDR1 is SGDLS and CDR2 YYNGEE. The CDR3 spans 15 residues. The CDR3 bases are TGTGCCAGCAGCTCGAGGACAGGGGGTTACTATGGCTACACCTTC. Protein product: CASSSRTGGYYGYTF.

The V gene is TRBV10-2, the J gene TRBJ2-7; D is ambiguous. V was pared by 8 bases and J by 0 bases, with 8 bases between. Germline V gene sequence: CDR1 WSHSY, CDR2 SAAADI. The CDR3 runs 12 residues. CDR3 residues: CASRQYSYEQYF. The CDR3 nucleotides are TGCGCCAGCCGCCAGTACTCCTACGAGCAGTACTTC.